This TCR beta chain comes out of a study of T-cell reconstitution after alpha-beta-depleted transplantation in children. Notes on this clonotype: Its target is not known.

This sample's TCRbeta library carried unique molecular identifier barcodes. TCRdb reanalysed the PCR reads using MiXCR and keeps one entry per CDR3 protein. The sample consists of fewer than 450,000 distinct CDR3 sequences, roughly 15% of them appearing once. Study-wide results and limits: Diversity and T-cell counts at one year after transplant derived mostly from new T cells. The origin of alpha-beta T cells about two months after transplant was reportedly several hundred expanded graft clones.

The CDR3 covers 17 residues. Trimming pared 0 bases from V and 1 base from J, leaving 15 bases between. CDR1 and CDR2 (germline): MNHNS, SASEGT. The sequence derives from a male patient between 2 and 9 years old who had a stem cell transplant for acute lymphoblastic leukemia, so the T cells may come from the graft donor. Source: PBMCs, mostly from graft donor cells, taken 360 days after TCRalphabeta/CD19-depleted stem cell transplant. The J gene is TRBJ2-5, the V gene TRBV6-1; maybe TRBD2 (6 bases). The CDR3 sequence is CASSEAMPSAFQETQYF. CDR3 coding DNA: TGTGCCAGCAGTGAAGCGATGCCTAGCGCCTTCCAAGAGACCCAGTACTTC.